This is a list of T cell receptor beta chains from one sample in a study of OX40 agonist ivuxolimab in advanced cancers. This table comes from immunoSEQ multiplex PCR, and its TCRdb copy is limited to in-frame clones, with some not included. This table has under 15,000 clones, 82% appearing once. This material consisted of CD4+ or CD8+ T cells sorted from blood, taken in a trial of the OX40 agonist ivuxolimab. The receptors shown here come from an adult with an advanced solid tumor such as melanoma, head and neck, liver or kidney cancer. CDR3s include the opening cysteine and the closing phenylalanine or tryptophan. Fields, in order: D gene, V gene, CDR3 protein. A D gene is named only where the DNA matches it firmly.

>.|TRBV28
CASSFRVGANVLTF
>.|TRBV4-3
CASSQVSRSGNTIYF
>.|TRBV5-8
CASSLATPMYQETQYF
>TRBD1|TRBV13
CASSLRTGKDQETQYF
>.|TRBV10-2
CASSEWSYWNQPQHF
>TRBD1|TRBV5-1
CASSLATDRVYNEQFF
>.|TRBV7-3
CASSLGQGNEQYF
>.|TRBV4-3
CASSHSSGELFF
>.|TRBV4-3
CASSYQTGPGELFF
>.|TRBV28
CASRWRTTDTQYF
>.|TRBV6-1
CTISESSGTSPYEQYF
>.|TRBV7-9
CASRVTGNTEAFF
>.|TRBV6-5
CATVGLAKDTQYF
>TRBD1|TRBV5-5
CASSLEGRGWSEAFF
>TRBD1|TRBV28
CASSLGTGLGYEQYF
>.|TRBV6-5
CASSYSAGFYNEQFF
>.|TRBV27
CASSWGGGLTYGYTF
>TRBD1|TRBV27
CASSFAGGSYGYTF
>.|TRBV7-7
CASSLGRDSGELFF
>.|TRBV10-3
CAISEAGRDGSPLHF
>TRBD1|TRBV9
CASSPGQGGGNEQFF
>TRBD1|TRBV28
CASSPIRDRGAGELFF
>.|TRBV6-5
CASSLGRDTQYF
>.|TRBV27
CASSPRVSYEQYF
>.|TRBV9
CASSVGAGARVDTF
>.|TRBV2
CASSDLRGGVTTNEKLFF
>.|TRBV28
CASSFWANEGRTGANVLTF
>.|TRBV10-3
CAISDGRAEGYTF
>TRBD2|TRBV6-1
CASSVERGGLGKNIQYF
>.|TRBV7-9
CASSNRLGIHEQYF
>TRBD1|TRBV29-1
CSVEDADRAAYNEQFF
>.|TRBV19
CASSIGEGTYEQYF
>.|TRBV27
CASSLKGAGWDEQFF
>TRBD2|TRBV28
CASSPSGGGQGAF
>.|TRBV19
CASSITEDVYNEQFF
>.|TRBV9
CASSASPKYEQYF
>TRBD1|TRBV29-1
CSVEETGQRSHEQYF
>.|TRBV19
CASKDSEAFF
>.|TRBV13
CASSSYDRAYEQYF
>.|TRBV6-5
CATGALEQFF
>.|TRBV6-6
CASGRGRSSYNEQFF
>.|TRBV25-1
CASSQGGITVSGANVLTF
>.|TRBV4-1
CASSQEGGYEQYF
>TRBD1|TRBV27
CASSLTGGYNEQFF
>TRBD1|TRBV27
CASRPDRGLYEQYF
>TRBD1|TRBV9
CASSYGQANEQFF
>.|TRBV7-7
CASSFPPRGLYSNQPQHF
>.|TRBV29-1
CSVDSDNEQFF